This T cell receptor (beta chain) was retrieved from a study of blood T cells in healthy people across ages. This clonotype occurred a few times. Then a second PCR, running about 6 to 11 cycles, was carried out with a sample-barcoded 5' primer and a J-beta primer mix. TCRdb independently ran MiXCR on the 5' RACE reads; one entry per CDR3 protein. Of about 1 million distinct CDR3 sequences listed, under 45% are singletons. The specimen was blood. This sequence originates from a woman in her sixties in good health.

This CDR3 reads CASSLGATLADTQYF. CDR3 in DNA: TGTGCCAGCAGCTTAGGGGCCACTTTGGCGGATACGCAGTATTTT. V usage is TRBV7-2 and J usage is TRBJ2-3, with D unresolved. V lost 1 base and J lost 6, with 14 bases in between. This CDR3 is 15 amino acids long. Germline V gene data show CDR1 as SGHTA and CDR2 as FQGNSA.